Presented here are 24 T cell receptor beta chains from one specimen sequenced in a study of blood T cell repertoires in COVID-19. The table came from immunoSEQ multiplex PCR; TCRdb's copy has only in-frame clones and leaves some out. The sample shows about 140,000 clones, more than 65% of them seen only once. The sequenced material came from peripheral blood. The receptors were sampled from a man older than 75 with acute or convalescent COVID-19.

The V call is TRBV1, the J call TRBJ2-3; the table names TRBD2, a call not compared with the DNA. TRBV1 is tagged as a pseudogene. The CDR3 has 17 residues. This CDR3 reads CTSSLGRTSGGGYTQYF. In nucleotides, the CDR3 is TGCACCAGCAGCCTCGGGAGGACTAGCGGGGGTGGGTATACGCAGTATTTT.

The chain carries TRBV18 and TRBJ1-5; D gene ambiguous. The CDR3 runs 15 residues. The germline CDR1 and CDR2 sequences are KGHSH and LQKENI. The V gene lost 4 bases and the J gene lost 4 bases, with 14 bases spanning the gap. CDR3 amino acids: CASSLSTRKNQPQHF. The CDR3 nucleotides read TGTGCCAGCTCACTATCGACAAGGAAAAATCAGCCCCAGCATTTT.

This chain uses TRBV2 with TRBJ2-3; a possible D gene is TRBD2 (5 bases). The CDR3 runs 14 residues. Germline CDR1 reads SNHLY; CDR2 reads FYNNEI. Trimming cost V 7 bases and J 1 base, with 12 bases left between them. This chain's CDR3 is CASKPSGRTDTQYF. CDR3 nucleotides: TGTGCCAGCAAACCGAGCGGCCGCACAGATACGCAGTATTTT.

This clone was seen just once. The chain links TRBV30 to TRBJ1-1, with D perhaps TRBD1 (6 bases). Germline CDR1 reads GTSNPN; CDR2 reads SVGIG (reference sequence). This CDR3 is 13 amino acids long. V was clipped by 3 bases and J by 10 bases, with 18 bases between them. CDR3 DNA: TGTGCCTGGAGGTCTACAGGGTATGAGGCAGCTTTCTTT. It translates to CAWRSTGYEAAFF.

The DNA of the CDR3 is TGTGCCAGCAGCGCAGACAAGAACACCGGGGAGCTGTTTTTT. Protein product: CASSADKNTGELFF. This rearrangement joins TRBV7-2 to TRBJ2-2; D uncertain. V was pared by 5 bases and J by 1 base, with 8 bases between. CDR1 is SGHTA and CDR2 is FQGNSA in the germline V gene. The CDR3 loop spans 14 amino acids.

J is TRBJ1-6 and V is TRBV2, with TRBD1 as a possible D gene (6 bases). The CDR3 is 15 residues long. Trimming took 5 bases from V and 5 from J, leaving 13 bases between them. CDR1 and CDR2 (germline): SNHLY, FYNNEI. The chain's CDR3 is CASSNRDTNNSPLHF. The DNA of the CDR3 is TGTGCCAGCAGTAACCGGGACACGAATAATTCACCCCTCCACTTT. The variable domain in full, with the rest retrieved from reference TRBV2 and TRBJ1-6, is EPEVTQTPSHQVTQMGQEVILRCVPISNHLYFYWYRQILGQKVEFLVSFYNNEISEKSEIFDDQFSVERPDGSNFTLKIRSTKLEDSAMYFCASSNRDTNNSPLHFGNGTRLTVT.

The J gene is TRBJ1-2, the V gene TRBV3-1 (or the pseudogene TRBV3-2); 7 bases match TRBD1. The CDR3 is 16 residues long. V shed 2 bases, J shed 4 bases, and the junction held 10 bases outside the gene matches. Germline lookup yields CDR1 LGHDT and CDR2 YNNKEL (reference sequence). For the CDR3, the DNA is TGTGCCAGCAGCCAATTAAAGGGACAGCTGAGCTATGGCTACACCTTC. Amino acids: CASSQLKGQLSYGYTF.

This clone showed up just a few times. This sequence joins TRBV4-3 and TRBJ2-3, with D perhaps TRBD2 (5 bases). There are 14 residues in the CDR3. Germline CDR1 and CDR2: LGHNA and YSLEER. Trimming cost V 2 bases and J 3 bases, with 9 bases left between them. This CDR3 reads CASSQLGETDTQYF. The CDR3 coding sequence is TGCGCCAGCAGCCAACTCGGGGAGACAGATACGCAGTATTTT.

This clone showed up just a few times. The J gene is TRBJ2-7, the V gene TRBV3-1 (or the pseudogene TRBV3-2); a possible D gene is TRBD2 (6 bases). The V end lost 0 bases, the J end lost 9 bases, and 12 bases lay between the germline ends. This CDR3 is 13 amino acids long. Germline loops: CDR1 LGHDT, CDR2 YNNKEL (reference sequence). DNA of the CDR3: TGTGCCAGCAGCCAAGATACCCGGGGGAGGCAGTACTTC. Its protein product is CASSQDTRGRQYF.

The chain combines TRBV3-1 (or the pseudogene TRBV3-2) with TRBJ1-4; 7 bases fit TRBD1. Germline V gene data show CDR1 as LGHDT and CDR2 as YNNKEL (reference sequence). This CDR3 has 15 residues. V lost 1 base to trimming and J lost 7 bases; unmatched junction nucleotides: 6. The CDR3 region is CASSQAQGVGEKLFF. The CDR3 bases are TGTGCCAGCAGCCAAGCCCAGGGGGTGGGTGAAAAACTGTTTTTT.

The V and J genes are TRBV5-6 and TRBJ2-7; 10 nucleotides agree with TRBD2. The germline V gene encodes CDR1 SGHDT and CDR2 YYEEEE. The CDR3 extends over 15 amino acids. The V and J ends lost 4 bases and 6 bases, in that order; junction bases with no gene match: 10. CDR3 sequence reads: CASSLLAGAHLEQYF. The CDR3 DNA follows: TGTGCCAGCAGCCTTCTAGCGGGGGCCCATCTCGAGCAGTACTTC.

CDR3 protein: CASSLGQGRDEQYF. CDR3 coding DNA: TGCGCCAGCAGCTTGGGACAGGGTCGGGACGAGCAGTACTTC. The V call is TRBV5-1, the J call TRBJ2-7; 7 bases are shared with TRBD1. Trimming cost V 0 bases and J 5 bases; bases outside gene matches: 5. The CDR3 has 14 amino acids. Germline CDR1 reads SGHRS; CDR2 reads YFSETQ.

The rearrangement joins TRBV19 to TRBJ2-3; 9 positions match TRBD2. The CDR3 contains 16 residues. V trimming: 6 bases; J trimming: 0 bases; junction bases outside the gene matches: 7. Germline CDR1 is LNHDA and CDR2 is SQIVND (reference sequence). Here the CDR3 reads CASRKRGATSTDTQYF. The CDR3 nucleotides are TGTGCCAGTAGAAAGCGGGGGGCAACTAGCACAGATACGCAGTATTTT. The variable domain in full, completed from reference TRBV19 and TRBJ2-3, reads DGGITQSPKYLFRKEGQNVTLSCEQNLNHDAMYWYRQDPGQGLRLIYYSQIVNDFQKGDIAEGYSVSREKKESFPLTVTSAQKNPTAFYLCASRKRGATSTDTQYFGPGTRLTVL.

The rearrangement links TRBV21-1 to TRBJ2-5; the table assigns TRBD1, which was not confirmed against the DNA. TRBV21-1 is shown as a pseudogene. The CDR3 spans 18 residues. CDR3 residues: CATQQRWGQGRAGETQYF. The CDR3 bases are TGTGCCACCCAGCAAAGGTGGGGACAGGGGAGGGCAGGAGAGACCCAGTACTTC.

This clone was seen just once. The chain recombines TRBV19 with TRBJ2-3; 7 bases match TRBD1. The CDR3 length is 15 residues. The germline V gene encodes CDR1 LNHDA and CDR2 SQIVND (reference sequence). The V segment lost 5 bases and the J segment 7 bases; nucleotides outside the gene matches: 12. In DNA form, the CDR3 reads TGTGCCAGTAGTGTTGTAGGGGGCACGCGATATACGCAGTATTTT. Protein: CASSVVGGTRYTQYF.

This sequence joins TRBV11-2 and TRBJ2-2, with D possibly matching TRBD1 (5 bases). Looked up from germline, CDR1 is SGHAT and CDR2 is FQNNGV. The CDR3 contains 14 residues. The V end was cut by 5 bases, the J end by 3 bases, with 10 bases between. Here the CDR3 reads CASSTGSYTGELFF. The CDR3 DNA reads TGTGCCAGCAGCACAGGTTCTTACACCGGGGAGCTGTTTTTT. The whole variable domain, filled in from reference TRBV11-2 and TRBJ2-2, reads EAGVAQSPRYKIIEKRQSVAFWCNPISGHATLYWYQQILGQGPKLLIQFQNNGVVDDSQLPKDRFSAERLKGVDSTLKIQPAKLEDSAVYLCASSTGSYTGELFFGEGSRLTVL.

The gene calls are TRBV5-4 and TRBJ2-7; 7 bases line up with TRBD2. V lost 0 bases to trimming and J lost 10 bases; unmatched junction nucleotides: 16. Germline V gene data show CDR1 as SGHNT and CDR2 as YYREEE (reference sequence). The CDR3 loop spans 16 amino acids. CDR3 bases: TGTGCCAGCAGCTTGGGTTCTAGCGGAGAACTACGAGAACAGTACTTC. Encoded protein: CASSLGSSGELREQYF.

The genes are TRBV14 and TRBJ1-2, with D hard to call. V lost 1 base and J 8 bases, leaving 11 bases between the germline ends. Germline V lookup: CDR1 SGHDN, CDR2 FVKESK. This CDR3 contains 13 residues. The CDR3: CASSQVRGGGYTF. The CDR3 bases are TGTGCCAGCAGCCAAGTTCGGGGAGGCGGCTACACCTTC.

V is TRBV28 and J is TRBJ1-1, with D perhaps matching TRBD1 (5 bases). V lost 1 base and J 0 bases, leaving 9 bases between the germline ends. Germline CDR1 MDHEN, CDR2 SYDVKM. The CDR3 is 15 amino acids. The CDR3 loop reads CASSLFRALNTEAFF. The CDR3 DNA sequence: TGTGCCAGCAGTTTATTCAGGGCCCTGAACACTGAAGCTTTCTTT.

CDR3 sequence reads: CASSLRLAGVEQYF. The CDR3 DNA follows: TGTGCCAGCAGCTTAAGACTAGCGGGGGTCGAGCAGTACTTC. The V gene is TRBV5-4, the J gene TRBJ2-7; TRBD2 matches at 12 bases. Germline assignment: CDR1 SGHNT and CDR2 YYREEE (reference sequence). This CDR3 contains 14 residues. With 2 bases clipped from V and 6 bases from J, the junction kept 3 bases outside the gene matches.

The chain uses TRBV5-1 and TRBJ1-3; weak D call: TRBD1 (5 bases). CDR3 length: 15 amino acids. Looked up from germline, CDR1 is SGHRS and CDR2 is YFSETQ. V gave up 0 bases and J gave up 8 bases, with 15 bases separating them. This CDR3 is CASSLGRATGDTIYF. The CDR3 bases are TGCGCCAGCAGCTTGGGCAGGGCAACGGGGGACACCATATATTTT.

The rearrangement links TRBV6-5 to TRBJ2-7; D possibly corresponds to TRBD2 (6 bases). V was pared by 7 bases and J by 4 bases, with 11 bases between. The germline V gene encodes CDR1 MNHEY and CDR2 SVGAGI. This CDR3 has 12 amino acids. The CDR3: CASNFGGYEQYF. CDR3 nucleotides: TGTGCCAGCAATTTTGGGGGGTACGAGCAGTACTTC.

V gene TRBV10-2 combines with J gene TRBJ2-3, with unresolved D. Trimming removed 5 bases at V and 1 base at J, with 10 bases between. The CDR3 is 14 residues long. In germline, CDR1 is WSHSY, CDR2 SAAADI. The CDR3 sequence: CASSPVSGTDTQYF. In DNA, the CDR3 is TGCGCCAGCAGTCCGGTGTCGGGCACAGATACGCAGTATTTT.

DNA of the CDR3: TGTGCCAGCAGCTGGGGGACAGCCGAAGCTTTCTTT. Protein product: CASSWGTAEAFF. The V and J genes are TRBV7-9 and TRBJ1-1; 7 bases are a match to TRBD1. This CDR3 has 12 residues. Germline-derived CDR1 and CDR2 are SEHNR and FQNEAQ (reference sequence). V dropped 4 bases and J dropped 8; count of bases not matched to a gene: 4. Full variable domain (remainder filled in from reference TRBV7-9 and TRBJ1-1): DTGVSQNPRHKITKRGQNVTFRCDPISEHNRLYWYRQTLGQGPEFLTYFQNEAQLEKSRLLSDRFSAERPKGSFSTLEIQRTEQGDSAMYLCASSWGTAEAFFGQGTRLTVV.